This T cell receptor beta chain comes out of a study of blood T cell repertoires in COVID-19. CDR1 and CDR2 from the germline V gene are MNHEY and SMNVEV (reference sequence). The junction had 10 bases not matched to a gene; V was cut back by 5 bases and J by 2 bases. CDR3 length equals 17 residues. Sequencing was performed with immunoSEQ multiplex PCR; in TCRdb, only in-frame clones are kept and a portion is missing. The sample consists of roughly 170,000 clones, around 87% of them appearing once. The receptor comes from an older woman with COVID-19, enrolled during active disease. This chain uses TRBV27 with TRBJ1-5; 9 positions agree with TRBD1. Source material: peripheral blood. The CDR3 bases are TGTGCCAGCAGTCCCCGGACAGGGGACATTCGCAATCAGCCCCAGCATTTT. Its translation is CASSPRTGDIRNQPQHF.